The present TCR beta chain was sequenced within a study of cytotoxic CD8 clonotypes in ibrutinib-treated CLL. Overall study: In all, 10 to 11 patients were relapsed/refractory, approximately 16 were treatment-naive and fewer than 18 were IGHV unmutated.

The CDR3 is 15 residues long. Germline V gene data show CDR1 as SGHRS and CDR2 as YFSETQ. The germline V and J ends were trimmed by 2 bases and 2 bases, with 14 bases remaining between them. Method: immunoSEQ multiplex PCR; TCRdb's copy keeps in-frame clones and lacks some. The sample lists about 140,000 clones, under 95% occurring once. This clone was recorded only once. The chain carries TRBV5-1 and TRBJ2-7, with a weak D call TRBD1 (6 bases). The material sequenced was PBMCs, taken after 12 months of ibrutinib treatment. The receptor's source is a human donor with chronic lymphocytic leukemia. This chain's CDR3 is CASSLTTGYAYEQYF. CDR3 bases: TGCGCCAGCAGCTTAACAACAGGGTACGCCTACGAGCAGTACTTC.